These 19 T cell receptor beta chains share one sample of origin, sequenced in a study of shared clonotypes between healthy human individuals. Sequencing was performed with immunoSEQ multiplex PCR; in TCRdb, only in-frame clones are kept and a portion is missing. The sample has hundreds of thousands of clones, 60% to 75% seen once; the top ten hold roughly 2%. Sequencing was carried out using memory CD4+ T cells sorted from blood. The subset denotes: CD45RA-negative fraction. The source of these receptors is a woman aged 30 to 39 in good health.

The chain joins TRBV6-1 to TRBJ1-5, with D uncertain. This CDR3 region has 14 residues. The ends were cut back, 5 bases at V and 7 bases at J, with 15 bases in the middle. The germline CDR1 and CDR2 sequences are MNHNS and SASEGT. CDR3 DNA sequence: TGTGCCAGCAGTCAAGGAGCCATCCCACAGCCCCAGCATTTT. It translates to CASSQGAIPQPQHF.

The chain uses TRBV5-1 and TRBJ2-7; no definite D call. Trimming shortened V by 0 bases and J by 5 bases, and 6 bases separated the two germline ends. The CDR3 has 12 amino acids. CDR1 is SGHRS, CDR2 YFSETQ, per germline. For the CDR3, the DNA is TGCGCCAGCAGCTTGGAGCTCCACGAGCAGTACTTC. It translates to CASSLELHEQYF.

Of note for this clone: The sample has other DNA sequences that encode this CDR3 too. The chain links TRBV19 to TRBJ1-5, with D tentatively TRBD1 (5 bases). The CDR3 runs 14 residues. Trimming left V 0 bases short and J 6 bases short, with 9 bases between. Germline lookup yields CDR1 LNHDA and CDR2 SQIVND (reference sequence). The CDR3 DNA reads TGTGCCAGTAGTATAGATGAGGGGTCTCAGCCCCAGCATTTT. Its protein is CASSIDEGSQPQHF.

This chain links TRBV5-8 with TRBJ2-7; D may match TRBD1 or TRBD2 (5 bases each). Germline values: CDR1 SGHTS, CDR2 YDEGEE. V shed 0 bases and J shed 3 bases, with 10 bases lying between them. There are 14 residues in the CDR3. CDR3 protein: CASSLGGRSYEQYF. CDR3 DNA: TGTGCCAGCAGCTTGGGGGGGAGAAGCTACGAGCAGTACTTC.

This clone was detected only once. The CDR3 coding sequence is TGCAGCGCCCGGGACAGGGGGATGTACAATGAGCAGTTCTTC. Translating it yields CSARDRGMYNEQFF. The chain links TRBV29-1 to TRBJ2-1, with 11 bases that match TRBD1. V dropped 7 bases and J dropped 4; count of bases not matched to a gene: 6. The CDR3 runs 14 residues. Germline loops: CDR1 SQVTM, CDR2 ANQGSEA.

This chain connects TRBV2 to TRBJ1-2; D call uncertain. With 1 base removed from V and 2 bases from J, the gap between germline ends came to 8 bases. The CDR3 extends over 14 amino acids. The V gene's germline CDR1 is SNHLY and CDR2 FYNNEI. This chain's CDR3 is CASSEGTENYGYTF. CDR3 nucleotide sequence: TGTGCCAGCAGTGAAGGGACGGAAAACTATGGCTACACCTTC.

This clone has a handful of counts. The rearrangement uses TRBV10-3 and TRBJ1-2; D gene uncertain. This CDR3 is built from 15 residues. Looked up from germline, CDR1 is ENHRY and CDR2 is SYGVKD. V was cut by 7 bases and J by 0 bases, with 15 bases left in between. The CDR3 DNA reads as TGTGCCATCACAATCGCGGACGCACCTAACTATGGCTACACCTTC. Translating it yields CAITIADAPNYGYTF.

This clone was detected a few times. The chain combines TRBV4-1 with TRBJ1-5; TRBD1 matches at 8 bases. V lost 3 bases and J lost 3; bases outside the gene matches: 7. The germline V gene encodes CDR1 MGHRA and CDR2 YSYEKL. This CDR3 has 16 amino acids. In DNA, the CDR3 is TGCGCCAGCAGCCACCTTTTGACAGGGGCCAATCAGCCCCAGCATTTT. This codes for CASSHLLTGANQPQHF.

A remark on this clone: The same CDR3 is also encoded by other DNA sequences in this sample. The chain carries TRBV5-1 and TRBJ1-5; a possible D gene is TRBD1 (5 bases). V lost 0 bases and J 6 bases, leaving 10 bases between the germline ends. The CDR3 consists of 14 residues. Germline V lookup: CDR1 SGHRS, CDR2 YFSETQ. The CDR3 spells CASSLVGDGQPQHF. The CDR3 DNA sequence: TGCGCCAGCAGCTTGGTGGGGGACGGTCAGCCCCAGCATTTT.

V and J are TRBV27 and TRBJ2-1; 7 bases align to TRBD1. From germline, CDR1 is MNHEY and CDR2 SMNVEV (reference sequence). This CDR3 contains 14 residues. With 6 bases clipped from V and 8 bases from J, the junction kept 10 bases outside the gene matches. The CDR3 sequence is CASSLRTGRDEQFF. The CDR3 DNA reads TGTGCCAGCAGCCTTAGGACAGGCCGCGATGAGCAGTTCTTC.

This clone was detected only a few times. The chain joins TRBV6-7 to TRBJ1-1, with D hard to call. TRBV6-7 is flagged as an ORF with uncertain function. V was shortened by 2 bases and J by 8 bases, with 12 bases between the two germline ends. The CDR3 is 13 residues long. This CDR3 reads CASSYRPRPEAFF. The CDR3 DNA reads as TGTGCCAGCAGTTACCGTCCTCGGCCCGAAGCTTTCTTT.

V gene TRBV6-1 combines with J gene TRBJ2-3; TRBD2 might be the D (7 bases). This CDR3 comprises 14 residues. V lost 6 bases and J 9 bases, leaving 19 bases between the germline ends. Germline V gene sequence: CDR1 MNHNS, CDR2 SASEGT. CDR3 nucleotide sequence: TGTGCCAGCAGGGACCCGGGACACGGGGGGACGCAGTATTTT. It codes for CASRDPGHGGTQYF.

The chain employs TRBV7-2 and TRBJ1-3; no clear D gene. This CDR3 region has 15 residues. Germline CDR1 SGHTA, CDR2 FQGNSA. Deletions cut 2 bases from V and 0 bases from J, with 8 bases between. The CDR3 spells CASSLQWSSGNTIYF. The CDR3 DNA reads as TGTGCCAGCAGCTTACAATGGAGCTCTGGAAACACCATATATTTT.

The gene calls are TRBV27 and TRBJ1-1; D remains ambiguous. CDR1 is MNHEY, CDR2 SMNVEV, per germline (reference sequence). Trimming took 7 bases from V and 1 from J, leaving 13 bases between them. The CDR3 runs 14 residues. CDR3 bases: TGTGCCAGCACGGGTATAGGGCGGAACACTGAAGCTTTCTTT. As protein: CASTGIGRNTEAFF.

The rearrangement joins TRBV19 to TRBJ1-2; 7 bases line up with TRBD1. J lost 8 bases, V lost 1 base, and 10 bases had no gene match. CDR3 size: 15 residues. The germline gives CDR1 LNHDA, CDR2 SQIVND (reference sequence). The CDR3 here is CASSIAETGSKGYTF. CDR3 in DNA: TGTGCCAGTAGTATAGCCGAGACAGGGTCGAAAGGCTACACCTTC.

The genes are TRBV2 and TRBJ1-5; D gene unclear. V lost 5 bases to trimming and J lost 5 bases, with 10 bases between them. This CDR3 contains 13 residues. Germline CDR1 is SNHLY and CDR2 is FYNNEI. CDR3 protein: CASSTETDQPQHF. CDR3 sequence (DNA): TGTGCCAGCAGTACAGAAACTGATCAGCCCCAGCATTTT. Using reference TRBV2 and TRBJ1-5 for the parts outside the CDR3, the full variable domain is EPEVTQTPSHQVTQMGQEVILRCVPISNHLYFYWYRQILGQKVEFLVSFYNNEISEKSEIFDDQFSVERPDGSNFTLKIRSTKLEDSAMYFCASSTETDQPQHFGDGTRLSIL.

J is TRBJ2-2 and V is TRBV30; no clear D gene. Germline V gene lookup returns CDR1 GTSNPN and CDR2 SVGIG (reference sequence). Trimming stripped 4 bases from V and 3 bases from J, with 12 bases between. The CDR3 length is 14 residues. This CDR3 is CAWNTRQHTGELFF. The CDR3 DNA reads TGTGCCTGGAATACCCGGCAGCACACCGGGGAGCTGTTTTTT.

The CDR3 region has the DNA TGTGCCAGCGGATCTGATGAGCCCTTACCCTACGAGCAGTACTTC. Its translation: CASGSDEPLPYEQYF. This sequence joins TRBV11-2 and TRBJ2-7; D gene ambiguous. The ends were cut back, 8 bases at V and 2 bases at J, with 19 bases in the middle. The CDR3 runs to 15 residues. The germline V gene has CDR1 SGHAT and CDR2 FQNNGV.

The chain joins TRBV6-1 to TRBJ1-2; D ambiguous. The V gene lost 3 bases and the J gene lost 2 bases, with 13 bases spanning the gap. In germline, CDR1 is MNHNS, CDR2 SASEGT. The CDR3 length is 15 residues. CDR3 DNA: TGTGCCAGCAGTGAGGGTCACTCCGCCAACTATGGCTACACCTTC. Translation: CASSEGHSANYGYTF.